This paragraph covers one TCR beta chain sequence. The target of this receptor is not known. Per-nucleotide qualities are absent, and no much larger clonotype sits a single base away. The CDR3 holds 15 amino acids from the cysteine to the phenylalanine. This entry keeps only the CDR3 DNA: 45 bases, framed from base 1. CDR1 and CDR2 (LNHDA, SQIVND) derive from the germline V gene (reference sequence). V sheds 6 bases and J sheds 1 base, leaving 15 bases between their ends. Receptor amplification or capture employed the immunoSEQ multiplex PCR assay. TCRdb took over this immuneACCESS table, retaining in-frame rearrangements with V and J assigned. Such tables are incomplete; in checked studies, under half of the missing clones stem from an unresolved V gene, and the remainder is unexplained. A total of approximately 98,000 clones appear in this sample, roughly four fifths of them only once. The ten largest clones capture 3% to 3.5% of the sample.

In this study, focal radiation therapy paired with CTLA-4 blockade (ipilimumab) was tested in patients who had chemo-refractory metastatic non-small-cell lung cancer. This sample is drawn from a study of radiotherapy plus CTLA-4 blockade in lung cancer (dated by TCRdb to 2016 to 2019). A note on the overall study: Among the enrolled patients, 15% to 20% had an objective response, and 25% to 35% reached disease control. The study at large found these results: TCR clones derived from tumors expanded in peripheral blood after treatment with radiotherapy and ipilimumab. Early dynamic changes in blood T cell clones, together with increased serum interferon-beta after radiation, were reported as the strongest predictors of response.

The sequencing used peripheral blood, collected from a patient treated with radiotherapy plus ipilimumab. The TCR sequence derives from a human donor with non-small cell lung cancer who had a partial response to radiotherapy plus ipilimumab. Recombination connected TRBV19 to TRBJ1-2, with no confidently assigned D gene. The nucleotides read TGTGCCAGTAGGATCCGAGGGAGCCTTAACTATGGCTACACCTTC. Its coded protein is CASRIRGSLNYGYTF.